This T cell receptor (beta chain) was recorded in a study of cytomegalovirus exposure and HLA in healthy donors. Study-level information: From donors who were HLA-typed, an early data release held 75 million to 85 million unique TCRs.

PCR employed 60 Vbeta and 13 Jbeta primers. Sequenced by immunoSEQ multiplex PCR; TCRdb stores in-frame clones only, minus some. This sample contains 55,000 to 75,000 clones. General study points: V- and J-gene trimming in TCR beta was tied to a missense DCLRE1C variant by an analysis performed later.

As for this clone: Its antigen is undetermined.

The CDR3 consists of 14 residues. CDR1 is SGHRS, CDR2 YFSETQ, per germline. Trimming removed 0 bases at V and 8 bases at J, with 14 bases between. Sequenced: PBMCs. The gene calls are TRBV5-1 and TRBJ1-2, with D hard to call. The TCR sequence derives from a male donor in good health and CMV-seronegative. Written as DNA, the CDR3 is TGCGCCAGCAGCTTGGCCGGGAGAGCGGAGGGCTACACCTTC. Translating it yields CASSLAGRAEGYTF. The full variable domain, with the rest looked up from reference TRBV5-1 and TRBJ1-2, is KAGVTQTPRYLIKTRGQQVTLSCSPISGHRSVSWYQQTPGQGLQFLFEYFSETQRNKGNFPGRFSGRQFSNSRSEMNVSTLELGDSALYLCASSLAGRAEGYTFGSGTRLTVV.